A single sample gave rise to the 9 T cell receptor beta chains below, sequenced in a study of regulatory T cells in long-lasting Graves disease. The time point here: newly diagnosed GD, antithyroid drugs for less than 3 months. Isolated PBMC RNA provided the starting material for the TCR library. Construction of the TCR beta libraries employed iRepertoire HTBI primers in conjunction with Arm-PCR of CDR3 regions. From the multiplex PCR reads, TCRdb called clonotypes with MiXCR, one entry per CDR3 protein. This sample has 200,000 to 250,000 distinct CDR3 sequences; about 17% occur once, and the top ten carry about 20%. The sequencing here drew on peripheral blood mononuclear cells (PBMCs), taken at new diagnosis, from a patient treated with antithyroid drugs. Receptor source: a female donor with Graves disease.

This clonotype was found many times. The rearrangement joins TRBV19 to TRBJ2-3; TRBD2 matches 10 bases. Per germline, CDR1 LNHDA and CDR2 SQIVND (reference sequence). V shed 3 bases, J shed 4 bases, and the junction held 7 bases outside the gene matches. There are 16 residues in the CDR3. CDR3 coding DNA: TGTGCCAGTAGTATCTCAGCGGGAGGGAACTCAGATACGCAGTATTTT. It translates to CASSISAGGNSDTQYF.

This clonotype was observed many times. V gene TRBV12-3 or TRBV12-4 combines with J gene TRBJ2-3, with D unresolved. The CDR3 sequence is 14 residues long. V lost 6 bases and J 2 bases, leaving 12 bases between the germline ends. This CDR3 is CASSRSGPTDTQYF. The CDR3 DNA follows: TGTGCCAGCAGCCGAAGTGGTCCCACAGATACGCAGTATTTT.

This clonotype came up many times. The gene calls are TRBV19 and TRBJ2-2; 14 nucleotides match TRBD2. V dropped 5 bases and J dropped 4; count of bases not matched to a gene: 6. Germline assignment: CDR1 LNHDA and CDR2 SQIVND (reference sequence). The CDR3 totals 17 residues. CDR3 amino acids: CASSPRLAGGPTGELFF. As DNA, the CDR3 is TGTGCCAGTAGTCCCCGACTAGCGGGAGGGCCCACCGGGGAGCTGTTTTTT.

Ten or more counts support this clonotype. The V call is TRBV24-1, the J call TRBJ2-5; the D gene is possibly TRBD2 (5 bases). CDR3 length equals 16 residues. Deletions cut 3 bases from V and 1 base from J, with 14 bases between. Germline assignment: CDR1 KGHDR and CDR2 SFDVKD. The CDR3 DNA is TGTGCCACCAGTGATCAAGTCAGCGGACTCCAAGAGACCCAGTACTTC. Protein sequence: CATSDQVSGLQETQYF.

There are many counts of this clonotype. V is TRBV7-2 and J is TRBJ1-5; 7 positions agree with TRBD1. V was clipped by 0 bases and J by 4 bases; unmatched bases: 3. The CDR3 consists of 15 residues. Germline V lookup: CDR1 SGHTA, CDR2 FQGNSA. DNA for the CDR3: TGTGCCAGCAGCTTAGCGCAGGGGGATAATCAGCCCCAGCATTTT. It codes for CASSLAQGDNQPQHF.

In this sample, this clonotype turned up many times. The chain is built from TRBV2 and TRBJ1-5; D is uncertain. Germline CDR1 and CDR2: SNHLY and FYNNEI. With 8 bases removed from V and 1 base from J, the gap between germline ends came to 15 bases. This CDR3 has 15 residues. As DNA, the CDR3 is TGTGCCAGCCACCGCCAAAGCGGGAGCAATCAGCCCCAGCATTTT. Translation gives CASHRQSGSNQPQHF.

This clonotype was found many times. This sequence joins TRBV14 and TRBJ1-2, with no clear D. V lost 1 base and J 0 bases, leaving 3 bases between the germline ends. Germline CDR1 is SGHDN and CDR2 is FVKESK. The CDR3 is 13 residues long. The CDR3 DNA reads TGTGCCAGCAGCCAAGGAACTAACTATGGCTACACCTTC. Translating gives CASSQGTNYGYTF. The full variable domain, in which reference TRBV14 and TRBJ1-2 provide the parts outside the CDR3, is EAGVTQFPSHSVIEKGQTVTLRCDPISGHDNLYWYRRVMGKEIKFLLHFVKESKQDESGMPNNRFLAERTGGTYSTLKVQPAELEDSGVYFCASSQGTNYGYTFGSGTRLTVV.

This clonotype came up many times. The gene calls are TRBV28 and TRBJ1-5; the D is unclear. Germline CDR1 reads MDHEN; CDR2 reads SYDVKM. The V and J ends lost 3 bases and 5 bases respectively, with 5 bases between them. CDR3 length equals 12 residues. CDR3 region: CASSFWDQPQHF. The DNA for the CDR3 is TGTGCCAGCAGTTTCTGGGATCAGCCCCAGCATTTT.

This clonotype was detected once. The chain is built from TRBV6-1 and TRBJ1-2; D not resolved. V was clipped by 6 bases and J by 5 bases, with 22 bases between them. The CDR3 spans 16 residues. CDR1 is MNHNS and CDR2 is SASEGT in the germline V gene. CDR3 sequence reads: CASRTSPGWGFYGYTF. CDR3 nucleotides: TGTGCCAGCAGGACATCCCCGGGATGGGGTTTTTATGGCTACACCTTC.